This TCR gamma chain was profiled in a study of Vδ1+ human thymocytes. Study-level points and caveats: Highly polyclonal TRG and TRD repertoires with Gaussian CDR3 length distributions appeared in thymus. Unexpected Vdelta2 sequences could cause misinterpretation of bulk repertoire data.

Of note for this clone: The target antigen is unknown.

The trim removed 0 bases at V and 3 bases at J, leaving 5 bases unmatched. In germline, CDR1 is EGSNGY, CDR2 YDSYNSKV. This CDR3 spans 14 amino acids. RNA was extracted from the cells and then reverse transcribed. CDR3 amplicons came from multiplex PCR with pooled V-gene forward and constant-region reverse primers. TCRdb called clones from the multiplex PCR reads again using CATT. The repertoire includes around 30,000 gamma-chain clones, around 20% of them detected once, and 1.8% sits in the top ten. This receptor was taken from a boy under two years old who had congenital heart surgery. The V and J genes are TRGV2 and TRGJ1 or TRGJ2. The material sequenced was Vdelta1+ gamma-delta thymocytes from the thymus. Subset specified: FACS-sorted CD3+ TCRalphabeta- TCRVdelta1+ TCRVdelta2- thymocytes. The CDR3 sequence: CATWDGGFYYKKLF. CDR3 nucleotide sequence: TGTGCCACCTGGGACGGGGGTTTTTATTATAAGAAACTCTTT.